Below are 5 T cell receptor beta chains sequenced from a single sample in a study of control samples from healthy donors and cancer patients. Only in-frame clones appear in the TCRdb table, and some are missing; sequencing was by immunoSEQ multiplex PCR. Of under 150,000 clones detected, 75% to 90% appear once; the ten largest clones hold about 9%. The sample comprised blood. These receptors all come from a woman aged 30 to 39 in good health.

This clone was detected only once. V and J are TRBV5-1 and TRBJ1-6; 10 bases are shared with TRBD1. Germline V CDR1 and CDR2: SGHRS, YFSETQ. With 1 base clipped from V and 9 bases from J, the junction kept 1 base outside the gene matches. The CDR3 runs to 14 residues. The CDR3 reads CASSLRQGASPLHF. For the CDR3, the DNA is TGCGCCAGCAGCTTGAGACAGGGGGCTTCACCCCTCCACTTT.

This rearrangement joins TRBV10-3 to TRBJ2-3, with TRBD2 identical over 7 bases. Per the germline V gene, CDR1 is ENHRY and CDR2 is SYGVKD. This CDR3 has 15 residues. The V segment lost 7 bases and the J segment 2 bases; nucleotides outside the gene matches: 9. The CDR3 DNA is TGTGCCATCACCCGACAAGCGGGGCCCACAGATACGCAGTATTTT. The encoded protein is CAITRQAGPTDTQYF.

The V and J genes are TRBV6-5 and TRBJ2-7; 8 nucleotides match TRBD1. The ends lost 9 bases at V and 5 bases at J; junction bases unmatched: 15. The germline V gene has CDR1 MNHEY and CDR2 SVGAGI. The CDR3 consists of 15 residues. CDR3 bases: TGTGCCAGAACCGCCTCGGACAGGGATCTTGACGAGCAGTACTTC. Translating gives CARTASDRDLDEQYF.

V usage is TRBV12-3 or TRBV12-4 and J usage is TRBJ1-1; weak D call: TRBD1 (6 bases). The CDR3 sequence is 13 residues long. The V gene lost 2 bases and the J gene lost 5 bases, with 9 bases spanning the gap. CDR3 DNA: TGTGCCAGCAGTTTATCAGGGGAAACTGAAGCTTTCTTT. It codes for CASSLSGETEAFF.

A few counts support this clone. This chain uses TRBV15 with TRBJ2-2; D unclear. Germline V gene lookup returns CDR1 LNHNV and CDR2 YYDKDF (reference sequence). Trimming took off 0 bases at V and 6 bases at J, with 8 bases between the two ends. The length of the CDR3 is 14 residues. CDR3 protein: CATSRDPTSGELFF. The DNA for the CDR3 is TGTGCCACCAGCAGAGACCCGACCTCCGGGGAGCTGTTTTTT.